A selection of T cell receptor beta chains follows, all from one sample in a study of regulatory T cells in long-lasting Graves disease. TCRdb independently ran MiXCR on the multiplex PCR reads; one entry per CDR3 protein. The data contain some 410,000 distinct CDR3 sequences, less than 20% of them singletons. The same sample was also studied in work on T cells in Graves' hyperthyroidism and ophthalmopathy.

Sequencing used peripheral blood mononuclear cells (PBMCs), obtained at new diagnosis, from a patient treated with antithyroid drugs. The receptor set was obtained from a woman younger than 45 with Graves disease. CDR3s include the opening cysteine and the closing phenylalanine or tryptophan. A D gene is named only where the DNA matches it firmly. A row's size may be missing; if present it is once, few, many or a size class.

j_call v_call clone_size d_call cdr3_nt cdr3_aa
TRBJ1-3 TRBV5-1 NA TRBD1 TGCGCCAGCAGCGCTTGGGACAGCACTGGAAACACCATATATTTT CASSAWDSTGNTIYF
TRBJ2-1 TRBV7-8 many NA TGTGCCAGCAGCCTCCCCCGGGACTCCAGCTCCTACAATGAGCAGTTCTTC CASSLPRDSSSYNEQFF
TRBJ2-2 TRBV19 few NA TGTGCCAGTAGCCCGGGACACCTCGCGAACACCGGGGAGCTGTTTTTT CASSPGHLANTGELFF
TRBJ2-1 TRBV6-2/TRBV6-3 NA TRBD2 TGTGCCAGCATTACCCCCTTTCGGGAGGGCCAAGGGGAGCAGTTCTTC CASITPFREGQGEQFF
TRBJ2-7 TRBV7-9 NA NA TGTGCCAGCAGCTTGGTTCCGGTCTGGGAGCAGTACTTC CASSLVPVWEQYF
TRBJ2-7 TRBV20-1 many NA TGCAGTGCTAGAGACAGAACCGGGACCGCTAGCTCCTACGAGCAGTACTTC CSARDRTGTASSYEQYF
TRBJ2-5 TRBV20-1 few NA TGCAGTGCCCCTCCGGGAGATTACCAAGAGACCCAGTACTTC CSAPPGDYQETQYF
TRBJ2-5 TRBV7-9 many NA TGTGCCAGCACCAGGGCAGGGGAAGAGACCCAGTACTTC CASTRAGEETQYF
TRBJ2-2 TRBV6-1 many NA TGTGCCAGCAGGCAGACCGCGAACACCGGGGAGCTGTTTTTT CASRQTANTGELFF
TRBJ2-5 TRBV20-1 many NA TGCAGTGCTTTTAACAAAGCCCAAGAGACCCAGTACTTC CSAFNKAQETQYF
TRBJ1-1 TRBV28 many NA TGTGCCAGCAACCTTCCGGGGCAGGAGGCTTTCTTT CASNLPGQEAFF
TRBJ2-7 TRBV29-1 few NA TGCAGCGTAGGGACATTGGGTTACGAGCAGTACTTC CSVGTLGYEQYF
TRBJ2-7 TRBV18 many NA TGTGCCAGCTCACCATTACCGGTAGGGGCCTACGAGCAGTACTTC CASSPLPVGAYEQYF
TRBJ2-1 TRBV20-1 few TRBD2 TGCAGCGCTAGAGCTCGAGGGGAACTAGCGGGAGTGGGCAATGGGCAGTTCTTC CSARARGELAGVGNGQFF
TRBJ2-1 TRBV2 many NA TGTGCCAGCAGTGGGTCAGGGGTCGTTGTGTCCTACAATGAGCAGTTCTTC CASSGSGVVVSYNEQFF
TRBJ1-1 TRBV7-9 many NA TGTGCCAGCAGCTTAGTGAGGGGAAAGAACACTGAAGCTTTCTTT CASSLVRGKNTEAFF
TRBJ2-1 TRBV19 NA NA TGTGCCAGTACCGTCGGACAGCTCTACAATGAGCAGTTCTTC CASTVGQLYNEQFF
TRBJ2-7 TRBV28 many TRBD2 TGTGCCAGCAGTTTAAGCGGGAGGGGTTCCTACGAGCAGTACTTC CASSLSGRGSYEQYF
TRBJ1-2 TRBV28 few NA TGTGCCAGCAGTTTGGGGTGGACAAACTATGGCTACACCTTC CASSLGWTNYGYTF
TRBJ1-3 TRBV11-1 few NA TGTGCCAGCAACTTAAAAAGTGGAAACACCATATATTTT CASNLKSGNTIYF
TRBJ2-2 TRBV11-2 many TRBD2 TGTGCCAGCAGCTTTGCGCTAGCGGGAGTGCTATCGAACACCGGGGAGCTGTTTTTT CASSFALAGVLSNTGELFF
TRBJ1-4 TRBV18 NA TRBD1 TGTGCCAGCTCACCCCCGGGACAGGGGGCGAAACTGTTTTTT CASSPPGQGAKLFF
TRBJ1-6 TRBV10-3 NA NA TGTGCCATCAGTGAGTCGGTAGGGGGACCCTATAATTCACCCCTCCACTTT CAISESVGGPYNSPLHF
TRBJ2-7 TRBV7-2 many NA TGTGCCAGCAGCCTCCAGCCTGGACAGCCCTACGAGCAGTACTTC CASSLQPGQPYEQYF
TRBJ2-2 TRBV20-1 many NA TGCAGTGCTGCCCGCGGGGCGAACACCGGGGAGCTGTTTTTT CSAARGANTGELFF
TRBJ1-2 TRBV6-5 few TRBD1 TGTGCCAGCAGTTACTCGTCGGACAGGGGATATGGCTACACCTTC CASSYSSDRGYGYTF
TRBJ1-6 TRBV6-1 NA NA TGTGCCAGCAGTAAGGGGTTGGGGTCCTATAATTCACCCCTCCACTTT CASSKGLGSYNSPLHF